Listed below are T cell receptor beta chains from one sample, sequenced in a study of T-cell memory formation after mild COVID-19. Each CDR3 protein gets one entry after TCRdb re-called the 5' RACE reads with MiXCR. This sample has about 110,000 distinct CDR3 sequences; about an eighth occur once, and the top ten carry 25% to 35%. Sequencing used PBMCs or a T cell subset sorted from them (not recorded which). All receptors come from an adult woman who had mild COVID-19 (a few samples of this study predate the infection). Cell type and time point are not known. CDR3s include the opening cysteine and the closing phenylalanine or tryptophan. D genes are given only for firm matches. Not every row has a clone size; where given, it reads once, few, many or a size class.

NA	TRBJ2-7	TRBV2	few	CASSTIPGHQILEQYF	TGTGCCAGCAGTACTATTCCGGGACATCAGATCCTCGAGCAGTACTTC
TRBD1	TRBJ2-7	TRBV5-1	few	CARGVPGQGFYEQYF	TGCGCCAGGGGGGTCCCGGGACAGGGATTCTACGAGCAGTACTTC
TRBD1	TRBJ2-1	TRBV15	few	CATSRDERGTGSSYNEQFF	TGTGCCACCAGCAGAGATGAGAGGGGGACAGGTTCCTCCTACAATGAGCAGTTCTTC
NA	TRBJ2-3	TRBV30	NA	CAWSLLERTDTQYF	TGTGCCTGGAGTTTACTAGAGCGCACAGATACGCAGTATTTT
NA	TRBJ2-1	TRBV9	few	CASSVGYDSYNEQFF	TGTGCCAGCAGCGTAGGTTATGATTCCTACAATGAGCAGTTCTTC
NA	TRBJ2-1	TRBV7-6	few	CASSLEDGSSYNEQFF	TGTGCCAGCAGCTTAGAGGACGGGAGCTCCTACAATGAGCAGTTCTTC
TRBD1	TRBJ2-7	TRBV6-5	few	CASSLGQGRSEQYF	TGTGCCAGCAGCCTGGGACAGGGAAGGAGCGAGCAGTACTTC
TRBD2	TRBJ2-5	TRBV7-8	NA	CASSLTAASGEETQYF	TGTGCCAGCAGCTTAACCGCTGCTAGCGGGGAAGAGACCCAGTACTTC
TRBD2	TRBJ2-3	TRBV7-3	NA	CASSFQGAGGKDTQYF	TGTGCCAGCAGCTTCCAGGGAGCGGGGGGGAAAGATACGCAGTATTTT
TRBD1	TRBJ1-5	TRBV24-1	NA	CATSDRGSGGYSNQPQHF	TGTGCCACCAGTGATCGTGGATCAGGGGGATATTCCAATCAGCCCCAGCATTTT
TRBD1	TRBJ2-5	TRBV7-2	few	CASSLAGTGVFETQYF	TGTGCCAGCAGCTTAGCAGGGACAGGGGTTTTCGAGACCCAGTACTTC
TRBD1	TRBJ2-7	TRBV11-2	few	CASSLVFSGGQEPSYEQYF	TGTGCCAGCAGCTTAGTCTTTTCTGGAGGACAGGAGCCCTCCTACGAGCAGTACTTC
TRBD1	TRBJ2-7	TRBV11-2	NA	CASSYDTGTGAYEQYF	TGTGCCAGCAGCTACGATACCGGGACAGGGGCCTACGAGCAGTACTTC
TRBD2	TRBJ2-5	TRBV2	NA	CARSGPSGSDQETQYF	TGTGCCAGAAGTGGGCCCAGCGGGAGCGATCAAGAGACCCAGTACTTC
NA	TRBJ2-5	TRBV7-8	many	CASSSGLRETQYF	TGTGCCAGCAGCTCGGGACTGCGGGAGACCCAGTACTTC
TRBD1	TRBJ2-7	TRBV7-2	many	CASSPRAWGQAYEQYF	TGTGCCAGCAGCCCCCGTGCGTGGGGACAGGCCTACGAGCAGTACTTC
NA	TRBJ2-4	TRBV6-5	few	CASSYFGGGNIQYF	TGTGCCAGCAGTTACTTCGGGGGAGGAAACATTCAGTACTTC
TRBD2	TRBJ2-7	TRBV6-1	NA	CASSEGELAGSSSYEQYF	TGTGCCAGCAGTGAAGGGGAACTAGCGGGATCGAGCTCCTACGAGCAGTACTTC
TRBD2	TRBJ2-1	TRBV20-1	NA	CSAGGDNEQFF	TGCAGTGCGGGAGGGGACAATGAGCAGTTCTTC
TRBD1	TRBJ2-4	TRBV7-8	few	CASSTGTGAIQYF	TGTGCCAGCAGCACCGGGACAGGGGCCATTCAGTACTTC
NA	TRBJ2-5	TRBV24-1	NA	CATSDWQAGYQETQYF	TGTGCCACCAGTGACTGGCAGGCCGGGTACCAAGAGACCCAGTACTTC
TRBD2	TRBJ2-5	TRBV11-2	many	CASSAWTSGGRETQYF	TGTGCCAGCAGCGCCTGGACTAGCGGGGGTAGGGAGACCCAGTACTTC
TRBD2	TRBJ2-5	TRBV6-2/TRBV6-3	few	CASSYLRGVETQYF	TGTGCCAGCAGTTACCTGCGGGGGGTGGAGACCCAGTACTTC
NA	TRBJ2-5	TRBV7-2	NA	CASSSRRAATETQYF	TGTGCCAGCAGCTCCCGGAGGGCGGCGACGGAGACCCAGTACTTC
NA	TRBJ2-7	TRBV20-1	many	CSARGFGPDTYEQYF	TGCAGTGCTAGAGGATTTGGGCCAGATACTTACGAGCAGTACTTC
NA	TRBJ1-2	TRBV5-1	once	CDSSNKGSYGYTF	TGCGACAGCAGCAACAAAGGGTCCTACGGCTACACCTTC
NA	TRBJ2-7	TRBV7-8	NA	CASSFVGRAEWIDEQYF	TGTGCCAGCAGCTTTGTTGGCCGGGCCGAGTGGATTGACGAGCAGTACTTC
NA	TRBJ2-5	TRBV7-9	NA	CASSLALGTDGEETQYF	TGTGCCAGCAGCTTAGCGCTGGGTACGGACGGAGAGGAGACCCAGTACTTC
NA	TRBJ2-1	TRBV12-3/TRBV12-4	NA	CASSLRAGPGGEQFF	TGTGCCAGCAGTTTAAGGGCCGGCCCTGGGGGTGAGCAGTTCTTC
NA	TRBJ2-5	TRBV12-3/TRBV12-4	NA	CASSPRGTQYF	TGTGCCAGCAGTCCCCGCGGGACCCAGTACTTC
NA	TRBJ2-1	TRBV29-1	NA	CSVLNGQGSYNEQFF	TGCAGCGTTCTCAACGGGCAGGGCTCCTACAATGAGCAGTTCTTC
NA	TRBJ2-7	TRBV6-5	NA	CASSYPRGSSYEQYF	TGTGCCAGCAGTTACCCGAGGGGGAGCTCCTACGAGCAGTACTTC
TRBD2	TRBJ2-1	TRBV7-7	few	CASSSGTSGEDEQFF	TGTGCCAGCAGCTCCGGGACTAGCGGGGAGGATGAGCAGTTCTTC
TRBD1	TRBJ2-7	TRBV6-1	many	CASSEGTGGVDEQYF	TGTGCCAGCAGTGAAGGGACAGGGGGTGTGGACGAGCAGTACTTC
TRBD1	TRBJ1-2	TRBV7-9	few	CASSRTGVDGYTF	TGTGCCAGCAGCCGGACAGGGGTAGATGGCTACACCTTC
TRBD2	TRBJ2-7	TRBV4-3	NA	CASSQDSSGMAYEQYF	TGCGCCAGCAGCCAAGATTCCAGCGGGATGGCCTACGAGCAGTACTTC
NA	TRBJ2-2	TRBV9	few	CASSAGDGGELFF	TGTGCCAGCAGCGCAGGGGACGGCGGGGAGCTGTTTTTT
TRBD1	TRBJ2-7	TRBV6-5	few	CASSKRDRAWEQYF	TGTGCCAGCAGCAAGCGGGACAGGGCTTGGGAGCAGTACTTC
TRBD1	TRBJ1-2	TRBV4-1	NA	CASSQADRLPNTF	TGCGCCAGCAGCCAAGCGGACAGGTTGCCGAACACCTTC
NA	TRBJ2-7	TRBV11-2	medium-sized	CASSPKVRDSSYEQYF	TGTGCCAGCAGCCCCAAAGTGAGGGATAGCTCCTACGAGCAGTACTTC